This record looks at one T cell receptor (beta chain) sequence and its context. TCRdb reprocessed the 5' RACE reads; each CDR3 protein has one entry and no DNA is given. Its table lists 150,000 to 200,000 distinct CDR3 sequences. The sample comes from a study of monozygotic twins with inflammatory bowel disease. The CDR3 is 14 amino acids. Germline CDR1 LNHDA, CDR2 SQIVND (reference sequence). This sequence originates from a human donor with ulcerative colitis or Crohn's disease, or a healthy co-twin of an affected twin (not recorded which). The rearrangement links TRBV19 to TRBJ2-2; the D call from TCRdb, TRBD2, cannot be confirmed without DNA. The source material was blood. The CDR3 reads CASSIGSSPGELFF.